Presented here are 9 T cell receptor beta chains from one specimen sequenced in a study of T cells in women clearing cervical HPV infection. Using immunoSEQ multiplex PCR, the repertoire was profiled, and TCRdb retains in-frame clones only, with some absent. Here the sample table reports some 50,000 clones. Material for sequencing was blood buffy coat. The receptors stem from a woman aged 18-69 years with a cervical HPV16 infection that either progressed to CIN3+ or cleared (not recorded which).

Worth noting for this clone: The read gets to within 3 residues of the CDR3 end, and the germline J gene fills in the rest. The chain couples TRBV9 to TRBJ2-1; 10 bases agree with TRBD1. The germline V gene encodes CDR1 SGDLS and CDR2 YYNGEE. CDR3 length: 16 residues. Trimming removed 5 bases from V and 9 bases from J; junction bases left unmatched: 14. The sequenced part of the CDR3 DNA is TGTGCCAGCAGTCTAGACCGGGACAGGGGTTCGGCTGAG. Encoded protein: CASSLDRDRGSAE. The whole CDR3 is CASSLDRDRGSAEQFF.

Comment on this clone: Sequencing ends 3 residues short of the CDR3 end; the germline J gene provides the rest. The chain combines TRBV27 with TRBJ2-7, with D hard to call. V gave up 5 bases and J gave up 4 bases, with 15 bases separating them. The CDR3 runs 14 residues. The germline V gene encodes CDR1 MNHEY and CDR2 SMNVEV (reference sequence). The covered CDR3 bases are TGTGCCAGCAGTCCCCAGGTGGGTCTTTACGAG. This sequence encodes CASSPQVGLYE. The full CDR3 reads CASSPQVGLYEQYF.

About this clone itself: The read is 3 residues too short to cover the CDR3 end, so that end is filled in from the germline J gene. The V call is TRBV14, the J call TRBJ1-2, with 9 nucleotides matching TRBD1. Germline trimming cut 0 bases from V and 4 bases from J; bases unmatched to any gene: 6. CDR3 size: 16 residues. Germline V gene lookup returns CDR1 SGHDN and CDR2 FVKESK. CDR3 sequence: CASSQDWTGDTYGYTF. The sequenced part of the CDR3 DNA is TGTGCCAGCAGCCAAGACTGGACAGGGGACACCTATGGC.

A word on this clone: Sequence at one end of the junction differs from germline and may be a read error. The CDR3 goes on 3 residues after the read ends, and that part is filled in from the germline J gene. The sample contains more than one DNA sequence encoding this CDR3. The chain employs TRBV4-1 and TRBJ1-3, with D perhaps matching TRBD1 (6 bases). The germline V gene encodes CDR1 MGHRA and CDR2 YSYEKL. This CDR3 has 15 residues. Partial CDR3 DNA: TGCGCCAGCAGCCAAGAAGGGGGTGCCGGAAACACA. Translating it yields CASSQEGGAGNT. The full CDR3 reads CASSQEGGAGNTIYF.

Note on this clone: The CDR3 end is not reached by the read, which stops 3 residues before it; the germline J gene fills it in. The chain couples TRBV7-6 to TRBJ1-1; maybe TRBD1 (5 bases). CDR1 SGHVS and CDR2 FNYEAQ come from the germline V gene. Trimming shortened V by 3 bases and J by 6 bases, and 17 bases separated the two germline ends. The CDR3 has 15 amino acids. The part of the CDR3 DNA that was read is TGTGCCAGCAGCTTGGGGACGGGGGGACCCTCTGAA. It is translated as CASSLGTGGPSE. The entire CDR3 reads CASSLGTGGPSEAFF.

For this clone: The read ends 3 residues shy of where the CDR3 ends; the end is completed using the germline J gene. The V gene is TRBV4-1, the J gene TRBJ1-5; D not certain. V gave up 1 base and J gave up 2 bases, with 9 bases separating them. Germline V gene data show CDR1 as MGHRA and CDR2 as YSYEKL. The CDR3 is 15 amino acids. The CDR3 is CASSQGSAGNQPQHF. The sequenced CDR3 bases are TGCGCCAGCAGCCAAGGATCCGCGGGCAATCAGCCC.

Turning to this clone: Sequence at one end of the junction differs from germline and may be a read error. The read ends 3 residues shy of where the CDR3 ends; the end is completed using the germline J gene. Other DNA variants within this sample encode the same CDR3. The V gene is TRBV10-3, the J gene TRBJ1-3, with a possible D match to TRBD1 (5 bases). The length of the CDR3 is 15 residues. Germline V gives CDR1 ENHRY, CDR2 SYGVKD. CDR3 bases read: TGTGCCATCAGTGATCGGGGGGTCTCGGGAAACACA. Its translation is CAISDRGVSGNT. The whole CDR3 sequence reads CAISDRGVSGNTIYF.

The CDR3 loop reads CASSDGTGGSYNEQFF. The DNA read from the CDR3 is TGTGCCAGCAGCGATGGGACAGGGGGCTCCTACAATGAG. The chain has TRBV2 and TRBJ2-1; 11 bases are a match to TRBD1. Coverage ceases 3 residues before the CDR3 finishes, and the germline J gene fills in the end. The CDR3 extends over 16 amino acids. CDR1 SNHLY and CDR2 FYNNEI come from the germline V gene. The V segment lost 6 bases and the J segment 0 bases; nucleotides outside the gene matches: 4.

Turning to this clone: The read terminates 3 residues before the CDR3 end, so the remaining end is supplied by the germline J gene. The V gene is TRBV11-2, the J gene TRBJ1-4; TRBD1 is a possible D gene (5 bases). The CDR3 has 14 residues. Germline V gene sequence: CDR1 SGHAT, CDR2 FQNNGV. The CDR3 loop is CASSFRQYNSPLFF. CDR3 DNA, as far as it was read: TGTGCCAGCAGCTTCAGACAGTATAATTCACCA.